The 21 T cell receptor beta chains reported below all come from one sample, sequenced in a study of blood T cell repertoires in COVID-19. Profiling relied on immunoSEQ multiplex PCR, and the TCRdb table lists in-frame clones only, not all of them. The sample has under 250,000 clones; about nine tenths are singletons. Sequencing was done on a sample of PBMCs or T cells enriched from blood (not recorded which). The source of these receptors is a man aged 40-49 years who had recovered from COVID-19.

The gene calls are TRBV6-4 and TRBJ2-1; 13 bases are a match to TRBD2. Trimming at V came to 6 bases and at J to 8 bases, leaving 19 bases not matched to a gene. CDR1 MRHNA and CDR2 SNTAGT come from the germline V gene. CDR3 size: 19 residues. CDR3 DNA sequence: TGTGCCAGCAGGCCCAACCCTACTAGCGGGGGGGCCGTGTGTCATGAGCAGTTCTTC. The encoded protein is CASRPNPTSGGAVCHEQFF.

V gene TRBV4-3 combines with J gene TRBJ1-2, with no clear D. This CDR3 is built from 13 residues. Trimming took 1 base from V and 8 from J, leaving 11 bases between them. Germline values: CDR1 LGHNA, CDR2 YSLEER. The CDR3 coding sequence is TGCGCCAGCAGCCAAGGGGCGGGAGGGGGCTACACCTTC. Amino acid sequence: CASSQGAGGGYTF.

This sequence joins TRBV7-2 and TRBJ2-5; D might be TRBD2 (6 bases). Trimming took off 1 base at V and 2 bases at J, with 8 bases between the two ends. Germline lookup yields CDR1 SGHTA and CDR2 FQGNSA. There are 14 residues in the CDR3. The CDR3 sequence is CASSLGTTQETQYF. CDR3 coding DNA: TGTGCCAGCAGCTTAGGGACTACACAAGAGACCCAGTACTTC.

This clone was detected a few times. V and J are TRBV30 and TRBJ2-7, with 11 bases matching TRBD1. The junction had 9 bases not matched to a gene; V was cut back by 0 bases and J by 5 bases. Germline V gene lookup returns CDR1 GTSNPN and CDR2 SVGIG (reference sequence). This CDR3 is 16 amino acids long. The CDR3 nucleotides are TGTGCCTGGAGTGTAATCGGGACAGGGGGGTACAACGAGCAGTACTTC. Encoded protein: CAWSVIGTGGYNEQYF.

This rearrangement joins TRBV7-2 to TRBJ2-3, with 9 bases matching TRBD2. Germline loops: CDR1 SGHTA, CDR2 FQGNSA. Unmatched junction bases numbered 8, after V lost 5 bases and J lost 11 bases. The CDR3 covers 13 residues. CDR3 coding DNA: TGTGCCAGCAGCATGCCTAGCGGGGCGAAGCAGTATTTT. It is translated as CASSMPSGAKQYF.

This sequence joins TRBV7-2 and TRBJ2-1; 8 nucleotides align to TRBD1. V shed 6 bases, J shed 3 bases, and the junction held 16 bases outside the gene matches. Per the germline V gene, CDR1 is SGHTA and CDR2 is FQGNSA. The CDR3 runs to 18 residues. CDR3 protein: CASSLSGQGAGIYNEQFF. DNA for the CDR3: TGTGCCAGCAGTCTAAGCGGACAGGGCGCGGGAATCTACAATGAGCAGTTCTTC.

The CDR3 is CASSGGQPAYEQYF. CDR3 coding DNA: TGCGCCAGCAGCGGGGGACAGCCAGCCTACGAGCAGTACTTC. The chain carries TRBV5-1 and TRBJ2-7, with 7 bases identical to TRBD1. The germline CDR1 and CDR2 sequences are SGHRS and YFSETQ. Trimming took 4 bases from V and 2 from J; bases not matched to a gene: 6. This CDR3 comprises 14 residues.

The chain links TRBV20-1 to TRBJ1-4, with D perhaps matching TRBD1 (6 bases). This CDR3 region has 11 residues. The V end lost 5 bases, the J end lost 11 bases, and 12 bases lay between the germline ends. The germline CDR1 and CDR2 sequences are DFQATT and SNEGSKA (reference sequence). CDR3 nucleotides: TGCAGTGCTTACGCAGGGGAGAAACTGTTTTTT. This gives the protein CSAYAGEKLFF.

This clone occurred once. The chain carries TRBV6-5 and TRBJ1-1; the match to TRBD1 covers 8 bases. Germline V gene sequence: CDR1 MNHEY, CDR2 SVGAGI. V shed 8 bases, J shed 5 bases, and the junction held 10 bases outside the gene matches. The CDR3 runs to 14 residues. Here the CDR3 reads CASRPPDRGTEAFF. The CDR3 region has the DNA TGTGCCAGCCGCCCCCCAGACAGGGGAACTGAAGCTTTCTTT.

V usage is TRBV12-3 or TRBV12-4 and J usage is TRBJ1-1, with unresolved D. This CDR3 has 13 amino acids. Trimming stripped 1 base from V and 1 base from J, with 4 bases between. The CDR3 loop is CASSLEPNTEAFF. The DNA for the CDR3 is TGTGCCAGCAGTTTAGAGCCGAACACTGAAGCTTTCTTT.

This clone was seen a single time. This CDR3 is CASSDTGSPYNEQFF. In DNA form, the CDR3 reads TGTGCCAGCAGCGACACAGGGTCCCCCTACAATGAGCAGTTCTTC. This sequence joins TRBV7-7 and TRBJ2-1, with D perhaps matching TRBD1 (6 bases). From germline, CDR1 is SSHAT and CDR2 FNYEAQ (reference sequence). The CDR3 sequence is 15 residues long. Trimming cost V 5 bases and J 2 bases, with 13 bases left between them.

This chain connects TRBV7-8 to TRBJ1-2; a weak D match, TRBD1 (5 bases). V lost 5 bases, J lost 0 bases, and 13 bases lay in between. The CDR3 has 15 residues. The germline V gene encodes CDR1 SGHVS and CDR2 FQNEAQ. CDR3 region: CASSPVRGSNYGYTF. The CDR3 bases are TGTGCCAGCAGCCCAGTCCGGGGGTCTAACTATGGCTACACCTTC.

The J gene is TRBJ2-1, the V gene TRBV24-1; no reliable D call. Germline CDR1 KGHDR, CDR2 SFDVKD. Trimming cost V 5 bases and J 6 bases, with 25 bases left between them. This CDR3 has 18 amino acids. This chain's CDR3 is CATSGRGTAASFFNEQFF. The CDR3 bases are TGTGCCACCAGTGGACGCGGCACGGCAGCCTCTTTTTTCAATGAGCAGTTCTTC.

This sequence joins TRBV24-1 and TRBJ2-1, with 9 nucleotides matching TRBD2. With 6 bases clipped from V and 9 bases from J, the junction kept 11 bases outside the gene matches. Germline V gene sequence: CDR1 KGHDR, CDR2 SFDVKD. This CDR3 comprises 15 residues. DNA of the CDR3: TGTGCCACCAGTCCCGTTAGCGGGAGAGGGGTTGAGCAGTTCTTC. It codes for CATSPVSGRGVEQFF.

The CDR3 spells CASSISGATDTQYF. The DNA for the CDR3 is TGTGCCAGTAGTATTAGCGGGGCCACAGATACGCAGTATTTT. The chain employs TRBV19 and TRBJ2-3; 8 nucleotides agree with TRBD2. Germline CDR1 reads LNHDA; CDR2 reads SQIVND (reference sequence). After removal of 3 bases from V and 2 bases from J, the junction contained 1 base not matched to a gene. The length of the CDR3 is 14 residues.

This chain connects TRBV19 to TRBJ2-1; a weak D match, TRBD2 (6 bases). V was clipped by 6 bases and J by 0 bases, with 12 bases between them. This CDR3 has 15 residues. The V gene's germline CDR1 is LNHDA and CDR2 SQIVND (reference sequence). CDR3 bases: TGTGCCAGTAGCTTCGACGGGAGCTCCTACAATGAGCAGTTCTTC. Translated: CASSFDGSSYNEQFF.

This chain uses TRBV6-5 with TRBJ2-1; a weak D match, TRBD1 (6 bases). Trimming removed 6 bases from V and 5 bases from J, with 17 bases in between. CDR1 is MNHEY, CDR2 SVGAGI, per germline. The CDR3 consists of 15 residues. CDR3 residues: CASSLGTSWDNEQFF. The CDR3 DNA sequence: TGTGCCAGCAGCCTGGGGACATCTTGGGACAATGAGCAGTTCTTC.

This clone showed up just a few times. The gene calls are TRBV7-8 and TRBJ1-6; possibly TRBD1 for D (6 bases). This CDR3 spans 17 amino acids. CDR1 and CDR2 from the germline V gene are SGHVS and FQNEAQ. The germline V and J ends were trimmed by 4 bases and 0 bases, with 13 bases remaining between them. The CDR3: CASSSGVGSSYNSPLHF. The CDR3 DNA follows: TGTGCCAGCAGCTCAGGGGTAGGGAGCTCCTATAATTCACCCCTCCACTTT.

The chain is built from TRBV19 and TRBJ1-2; TRBD1 matches 11 bases. The V gene's germline CDR1 is LNHDA and CDR2 SQIVND (reference sequence). The J segment lost 4 bases and the V segment lost 3 bases, leaving 4 bases of the junction unmatched. The CDR3 contains 15 residues. The CDR3 sequence is CASSIAGTGGYGYTF. The CDR3 DNA is TGTGCCAGTAGTATCGCGGGGACAGGGGGCTATGGCTACACCTTC.

The chain is built from TRBV14 and TRBJ2-7; D is undetermined. V was shortened by 2 bases and J by 2 bases, with 7 bases between the two germline ends. From germline, CDR1 is SGHDN and CDR2 FVKESK. This CDR3 region has 13 residues. The CDR3 region has the DNA TGTGCCAGCAGCCAATACGGTACCTACGAGCAGTACTTC. It specifies CASSQYGTYEQYF.

For this clone: Other DNA sequences from this sample encode an identical CDR3 as well. The CDR3, as DNA: TGTGCCAGTAGTATCGGTCGTACCTACGAGCAGTACTTC. Its translation: CASSIGRTYEQYF. The gene calls are TRBV19 and TRBJ2-7; the D is unclear. Germline V lookup: CDR1 LNHDA, CDR2 SQIVND (reference sequence). This CDR3 is built from 13 residues. V lost 3 bases, J lost 2 bases, and 8 bases lay in between.